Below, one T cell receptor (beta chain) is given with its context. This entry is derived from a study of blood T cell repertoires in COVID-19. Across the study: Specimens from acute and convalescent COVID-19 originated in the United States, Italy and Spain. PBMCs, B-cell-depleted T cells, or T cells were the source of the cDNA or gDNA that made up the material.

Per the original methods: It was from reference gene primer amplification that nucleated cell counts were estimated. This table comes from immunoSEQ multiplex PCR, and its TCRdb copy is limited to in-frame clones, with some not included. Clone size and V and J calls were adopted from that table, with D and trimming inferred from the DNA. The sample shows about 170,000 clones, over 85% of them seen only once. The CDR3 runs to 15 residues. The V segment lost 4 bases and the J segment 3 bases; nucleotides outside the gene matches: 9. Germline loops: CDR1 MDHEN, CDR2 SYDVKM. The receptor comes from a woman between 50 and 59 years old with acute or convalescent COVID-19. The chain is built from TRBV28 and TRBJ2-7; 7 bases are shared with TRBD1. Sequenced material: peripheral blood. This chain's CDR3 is CASSSLTGVVYEQYF. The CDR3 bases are TGTGCCAGCAGTTCCCTTACAGGGGTAGTCTACGAGCAGTACTTC. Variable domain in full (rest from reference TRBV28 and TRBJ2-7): DVKVTQSSRYLVKRTGEKVFLECVQDMDHENMFWYRQDPGLGLRLIYFSYDVKMKEKGDIPEGYSVSREKKERFSLILESASTNQTSMYLCASSSLTGVVYEQYFGPGTRLTVT.